These 26 T cell receptor beta chains were all obtained from the same sample, sequenced in a study of cytomegalovirus exposure and HLA in healthy donors. The PCR ran on 60 Vbeta and 13 Jbeta primers. The method was immunoSEQ multiplex PCR; TCRdb's version includes in-frame clones alone and lacks a portion of them. Of roughly 90,000 clones in the sample, over 80% are singletons; the top ten hold 2% to 2.5%. Material: PBMCs. Receptors originate from a man between 18 and 35 years old in good health and CMV-seronegative.

This clone has a single count. The chain has TRBV9 and TRBJ2-7, with D possibly TRBD1 on 6 matching bases. The CDR3 has 14 residues. CDR1 and CDR2 (germline): SGDLS, YYNGEE. V lost 2 bases, J lost 5 bases, and 14 bases lay in between. For the CDR3, the DNA is TGTGCCAGCAGCGTTCGGGCAGGGGCCCACGAGCAGTACTTC. Its protein product is CASSVRAGAHEQYF.

The rearrangement links TRBV4-2 to TRBJ2-3, with TRBD1 as a possible D gene (6 bases). Trimming took 3 bases from V and 3 from J, leaving 10 bases between them. The CDR3 is 14 amino acids. CDR1 is LGHNA, CDR2 YNFKEQ, per germline. CDR3 region: CASSHRQETDTQYF. The CDR3 DNA follows: TGTGCCAGCAGCCACCGACAGGAGACAGATACGCAGTATTTT.

About this clone itself: Other DNA sequences of this sample code for an identical CDR3. This rearrangement joins TRBV7-9 to TRBJ1-4, with 7 bases lining up with TRBD1. Germline assignment: CDR1 SEHNR and CDR2 FQNEAQ (reference sequence). The length of the CDR3 is 14 residues. Germline trimming cut 1 base from V and 4 bases from J; bases unmatched to any gene: 0. CDR3 loop: CASSLGQGNEKLFF. DNA of the CDR3: TGTGCCAGCAGCTTAGGACAGGGTAATGAAAAACTGTTTTTT.

This chain uses TRBV18 with TRBJ2-2; D gene ambiguous. CDR1 is KGHSH and CDR2 is LQKENI in the germline V gene. Trimming left V 4 bases short and J 11 bases short, with 11 bases between. The CDR3 totals 12 residues. The CDR3 region has the DNA TGTGCCAGCTCACTGTCGACTGAAGAGCTGTTTTTT. It translates to CASSLSTEELFF.

This sequence joins TRBV9 and TRBJ2-1; the match to TRBD2 covers 7 bases. Trimming removed 3 bases from V and 4 bases from J; junction bases left unmatched: 4. Looked up from germline, CDR1 is SGDLS and CDR2 is YYNGEE. The CDR3 extends over 14 amino acids. This chain's CDR3 is CASSASGTYNEQFF. In nucleotides, the CDR3 is TGTGCCAGCAGCGCCAGCGGGACTTACAATGAGCAGTTCTTC.

The gene calls are TRBV28 and TRBJ1-2, with a tentative D call TRBD1 (5 bases). The germline V gene encodes CDR1 MDHEN and CDR2 SYDVKM. The CDR3 runs 17 residues. V lost 6 bases and J lost 0, with 20 bases in between. The CDR3: CASSAISGFMANYGYTF. The DNA for the CDR3 is TGTGCCAGCAGCGCAATATCAGGGTTTATGGCTAACTATGGCTACACCTTC.

J is TRBJ2-3 and V is TRBV27; TRBD2 matches at 13 bases. V trimming: 2 bases; J trimming: 2 bases; junction bases outside the gene matches: 7. The CDR3 spans 18 residues. CDR1 and CDR2 (germline): MNHEY, SMNVEV (reference sequence). CDR3 in amino acids: CASSLGRLAGGSTDTQYF. In DNA form, the CDR3 reads TGTGCCAGCAGTTTAGGCCGACTAGCGGGAGGATCCACAGATACGCAGTATTTT.

This clone was counted a single time. The chain carries TRBV30 and TRBJ1-5; maybe TRBD1 (5 bases). The germline gives CDR1 GTSNPN, CDR2 SVGIG (reference sequence). This CDR3 has 15 residues. V lost 3 bases and J 0 bases, leaving 12 bases between the germline ends. CDR3 nucleotide sequence: TGTGCCTGGAGAATGGGAGGGACTAGCAATCAGCCCCAGCATTTT. Its translation is CAWRMGGTSNQPQHF.

The chain carries TRBV6-1 and TRBJ2-7, with TRBD1 identical over 7 bases. J gave up 2 bases and V 7 bases, and 8 bases lay outside the gene matches. Germline lookup yields CDR1 MNHNS and CDR2 SASEGT. The CDR3 extends over 14 amino acids. Here the CDR3 DNA reads TGTGCCAGCAAGGAACAGGGGAATACCTACGAGCAGTACTTC. This gives the protein CASKEQGNTYEQYF.

V gene TRBV6-5 combines with J gene TRBJ2-2; TRBD2 matches 8 bases. Germline assignment: CDR1 MNHEY and CDR2 SVGAGI. After removal of 6 bases from V and 3 bases from J, the junction contained 6 bases not matched to a gene. The CDR3 is made up of 15 amino acids. The chain's CDR3 is CASSISGTYTGELFF. The CDR3 DNA sequence: TGTGCCAGCAGCATTAGCGGGACCTACACCGGGGAGCTGTTTTTT.

CDR3 in DNA: TGTGCCAGCTCACCACGGGGGACTGATCATCTATATGGCTACACCTTC. It translates to CASSPRGTDHLYGYTF. The chain is built from TRBV18 and TRBJ1-2, with D perhaps matching TRBD1 (5 bases). Trimming took off 1 base at V and 5 bases at J, with 17 bases between the two ends. This CDR3 region has 16 residues. Germline CDR1 reads KGHSH; CDR2 reads LQKENI.

The chain carries TRBV19 and TRBJ2-2, with 8 bases lining up with TRBD1. This CDR3 is built from 16 residues. Germline V CDR1 and CDR2: LNHDA, SQIVND (reference sequence). V trimming: 2 bases; J trimming: 3 bases; junction bases outside the gene matches: 5. The CDR3 is CASSIPTGVDTGELFF. CDR3 in DNA: TGTGCCAGTAGTATACCGACAGGGGTTGACACCGGGGAGCTGTTTTTT.

DNA for the CDR3: TGCGCCAGCAGCCAAGATACCGTACTAGCGGGAGGGTTCGATGAGCAGTTCTTC. It is translated as CASSQDTVLAGGFDEQFF. V is TRBV4-3 and J is TRBJ2-1, with 13 bases aligning to TRBD2. Germline V gene data show CDR1 as LGHNA and CDR2 as YSLEER. There are 18 residues in the CDR3. After removal of 0 bases from V and 8 bases from J, the junction contained 10 bases not matched to a gene.

The CDR3 loop reads CASSPSGRAWNEQFF. CDR3 DNA: TGTGCCAGCAGCCCGAGCGGGAGGGCCTGGAATGAGCAGTTCTTC. The J gene is TRBJ2-1, the V gene TRBV7-3; 10 nucleotides line up with TRBD2. The CDR3 extends over 15 amino acids. CDR1 SGHTA and CDR2 FQGTGA come from the germline V gene. Trimming at V came to 5 bases and at J to 7 bases, leaving 8 bases not matched to a gene.

This chain connects TRBV14 to TRBJ2-7, with 7 bases lining up with TRBD1. The ends lost 3 bases at V and 4 bases at J; junction bases unmatched: 9. The CDR3 sequence is 15 residues long. Germline CDR1 is SGHDN and CDR2 is FVKESK. The CDR3 DNA is TGTGCCAGCAGCCACTTGCCGGGACAGTTTTACGAGCAGTACTTC. This encodes CASSHLPGQFYEQYF.

CDR3 residues: CASSLSNSGSDTQYF. Written as DNA, the CDR3 is TGTGCCAGCAGTTTATCCAACTCAGGGTCAGATACGCAGTATTTT. The V gene is TRBV27, the J gene TRBJ2-3; weak D call: TRBD1 (5 bases). The germline gives CDR1 MNHEY, CDR2 SMNVEV (reference sequence). V was cut by 0 bases and J by 4 bases, with 11 bases left in between. CDR3 size: 15 residues.

The chain carries TRBV27 and TRBJ1-4, with 8 bases that match TRBD1. CDR3 length equals 15 residues. Germline V gene data show CDR1 as MNHEY and CDR2 as SMNVEV (reference sequence). V gave up 5 bases and J gave up 6 bases; unmatched junction bases: 8. The chain's CDR3 is CASSPHGQGYEKLFF. The CDR3 DNA reads TGTGCCAGCAGTCCCCACGGACAGGGCTATGAAAAACTGTTTTTT.

This clone has only one observation. This chain uses TRBV6-5 with TRBJ1-1; D might be TRBD1 (6 bases). Germline lookup yields CDR1 MNHEY and CDR2 SVGAGI. The CDR3 length is 15 residues. Trimming cost V 7 bases and J 3 bases, with 18 bases left between them. CDR3 bases: TGTGCCAGCACCAGGGACATAATCGGGGACACTGAAGCTTTCTTT. Its translation: CASTRDIIGDTEAFF.

The chain joins TRBV5-4 to TRBJ2-3; D may be TRBD1 (7 bases). This CDR3 comprises 18 residues. Trimming pared 4 bases from V and 0 bases from J, leaving 21 bases between. Germline CDR1 and CDR2: SGHNT and YYREEE (reference sequence). The CDR3 coding sequence is TGTGCCAGCAGCACCAGACGAACACAGGGGAGGAGCACAGATACGCAGTATTTT. Translating gives CASSTRRTQGRSTDTQYF.

The chain has TRBV9 and TRBJ2-1, with D perhaps TRBD1 (6 bases). The V end lost 3 bases, the J end lost 7 bases, and 8 bases lay between the germline ends. The CDR3 contains 12 residues. Germline CDR1 and CDR2: SGDLS and YYNGEE. The CDR3 region is CASSARGNEQFF. DNA of the CDR3: TGTGCCAGCAGCGCCAGGGGAAATGAGCAGTTCTTC.

This rearrangement joins TRBV5-4 to TRBJ2-3; 9 nucleotides align to TRBD2. Germline lookup yields CDR1 SGHNT and CDR2 YYREEE (reference sequence). The CDR3 has 14 amino acids. The trim removed 9 bases at V and 2 bases at J, leaving 7 bases unmatched. The CDR3 region has the DNA TGTGCCACCAAGACTAGCGGAACCACAGATACGCAGTATTTT. Its translation: CATKTSGTTDTQYF.

The gene calls are TRBV2 and TRBJ2-3; a possible D gene is TRBD2 (5 bases). V gave up 2 bases and J gave up 8 bases, with 20 bases separating them. This CDR3 has 16 amino acids. Looked up from germline, CDR1 is SNHLY and CDR2 is FYNNEI. This CDR3 is CASSETVDWLAGTQYF. As DNA, the CDR3 is TGTGCCAGCAGTGAAACAGTGGACTGGCTCGCGGGTACGCAGTATTTT.

This clone has only one observation. The chain employs TRBV5-1 and TRBJ2-1, with 8 bases fitting TRBD2. Per the germline V gene, CDR1 is SGHRS and CDR2 is YFSETQ. V shed 3 bases and J 0 bases; nucleotides not matched to a gene: 8. The CDR3 covers 17 residues. CDR3 protein: CASSSWTSSSSYNEQFF. In nucleotides, the CDR3 is TGCGCCAGCAGCTCCTGGACTAGCTCCAGCTCCTACAATGAGCAGTTCTTC.

The genes are TRBV6-5 and TRBJ1-6, with 9 bases lining up with TRBD1. With V trimmed by 6 bases and J by 10 bases, 4 bases remained unmatched. CDR1 is MNHEY, CDR2 SVGAGI, per germline. The CDR3 runs to 13 residues. In DNA, the CDR3 is TGTGCCAGCAGGGACAGGGGAACCTCACCCCTCCACTTT. The encoded protein is CASRDRGTSPLHF.

The chain uses TRBV7-9 and TRBJ1-4; weak D call: TRBD1 (5 bases). V lost 8 bases and J 6 bases, leaving 13 bases between the germline ends. Germline V gives CDR1 SEHNR, CDR2 FQNEAQ (reference sequence). CDR3 length: 13 residues. The DNA for the CDR3 is TGTGCCAGCCTTGACCGGGGGGATGAAAAACTGTTTTTT. As protein: CASLDRGDEKLFF.

The chain couples TRBV19 to TRBJ2-5; 13 bases align to TRBD2. Looked up from germline, CDR1 is LNHDA and CDR2 is SQIVND (reference sequence). The V and J ends lost 5 bases and 2 bases, in that order; junction bases with no gene match: 2. The CDR3 is 15 residues long. The CDR3 nucleotides are TGTGCCAGTAGTTCACTAGCGGGAGGGCAAGAGACCCAGTACTTC. Translation: CASSSLAGGQETQYF.